Below, 3 T cell receptor beta chains from the same sample are listed, as sequenced in a study of blood T cell repertoires in COVID-19. Clones were read by immunoSEQ multiplex PCR, and TCRdb kept only the in-frame ones, dropping some. This sample has fewer than 200,000 clones; 84% occur once, and the top ten carry around 3.1%. The material sequenced was PBMCs or T cells enriched from blood (not recorded which). These receptor sequences come from a woman aged 25 to 39 who had been exposed to COVID-19.

V is TRBV7-6 and J is TRBJ1-3; TRBD1 is a possible D gene (6 bases). This CDR3 is 17 amino acids long. Trimming cost V 5 bases and J 2 bases, with 19 bases left between them. Per the germline V gene, CDR1 is SGHVS and CDR2 is FNYEAQ. The CDR3: CASSRPAGALAGNTIYF. In DNA, the CDR3 is TGTGCCAGCAGCCGACCAGCGGGGGCACTAGCTGGAAACACCATATATTTT.

The chain uses TRBV4-3 and TRBJ1-1; 9 bases agree with TRBD1. The CDR3 length is 13 residues. Trimming cost V 7 bases and J 4 bases; bases outside gene matches: 4. Germline V gene data show CDR1 as LGHNA and CDR2 as YSLEER. CDR3 sequence reads: CASTRGQGTEAFF. The CDR3 nucleotides are TGCGCCAGCACGAGGGGACAGGGCACTGAAGCTTTCTTT.

The chain carries TRBV7-2 and TRBJ1-5; TRBD1 agrees at 7 bases. The CDR3 is 16 amino acids. J gave up 6 bases and V 5 bases, and 13 bases lay outside the gene matches. The germline V gene encodes CDR1 SGHTA and CDR2 FQGNSA. The CDR3 bases are TGTGCCAGCAGCCCGGAGACAGGGTTAGGATCTCAGCCCCAGCATTTT. This encodes CASSPETGLGSQPQHF.